This TCR beta chain was captured by sequencing in a study of CD8+CD57+ T cells in acquired aplastic anemia. Study as a whole: Sorted CD4+ and CD8+ cells yielded DNA averaging approximately 3.5 ug. General study results and limits: Patients had approximately 29 CD8+ CDR3 sequences in common with controls (the shared set). With respect to CD8+ Simpson's diversity, patients and controls did not differ significantly.

After removal of 5 bases from V and 10 bases from J, the junction contained 17 bases not matched to a gene. The CDR3 runs to 16 residues. The germline gives CDR1 SNHLY, CDR2 FYNNEI. According to the study, genomic DNA was the template for TCR beta VDJ and CDR3 profiling. TCRdb re-called the reads with MiXCR, one entry per CDR3 protein. The profile shows roughly 500,000 distinct CDR3 sequences, around 32% of them singletons. Regarding this clonotype: Antigen unknown.

Before being chosen for sequencing, patients had shown CD8+CD57+ cell expansion by flow cytometry. This TCR was sampled from a human donor with aplastic anemia. The sample was sorted CD4+, CD8+, or CD8+CD57+ T cells (not recorded which) from PBMCs. The genes are TRBV2 and TRBJ2-1; 7 bases fit TRBD1. CDR3 residues: CASSPTGTTINQEQFF. As DNA, the CDR3 is TGTGCCAGCAGTCCGACAGGGACCACAATTAATCAGGAGCAGTTCTTC.